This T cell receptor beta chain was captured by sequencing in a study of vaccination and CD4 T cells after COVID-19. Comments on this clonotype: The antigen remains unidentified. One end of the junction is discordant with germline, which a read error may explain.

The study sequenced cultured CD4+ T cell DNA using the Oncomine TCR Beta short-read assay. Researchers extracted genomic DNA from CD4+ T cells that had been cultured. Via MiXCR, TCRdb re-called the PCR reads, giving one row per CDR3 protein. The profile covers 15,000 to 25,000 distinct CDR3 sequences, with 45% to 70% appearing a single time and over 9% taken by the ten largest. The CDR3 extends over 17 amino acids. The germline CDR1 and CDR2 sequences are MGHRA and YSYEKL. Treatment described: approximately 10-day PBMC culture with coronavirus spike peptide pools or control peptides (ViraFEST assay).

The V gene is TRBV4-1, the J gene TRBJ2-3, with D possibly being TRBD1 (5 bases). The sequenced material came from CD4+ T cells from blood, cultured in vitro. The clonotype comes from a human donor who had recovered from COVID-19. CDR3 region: CASGQALRGISTDTQYF. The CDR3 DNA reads TGCGCCAGCGGCCAAGCGCTTAGGGGAATAAGCACAGATACGCAGTATTTT.